Reported below is one TCR beta chain. It has no known antigen specificity. No base quality information exists; no much larger clone differs at one position. The time point label of this sample denotes: cells obtained before transplantation from donor or recipient. CD3+CD4+ and CD3+CD8+ populations were FACS-sorted from unstimulated pre-transplant donor and recipient cells taken from spleen or lymph nodes. The data are from a study of graft-versus-host responses after intestinal transplantation (dated by TCRdb to the early 2020s). Study-level background: Multivisceral, liver-intestinal, or isolated intestinal transplants were received by the recipients. Of the approximately 25 intestinal transplant recipients enrolled in the cohort, one of whom was a retransplant, a few patients without pretransplant specimens were excluded. Donor T cell macrochimerism was defined as a peak of at least 4% donor T cells among recipient peripheral blood mononuclear cells. Rather than being sequenced by the commercial service, samples from three later patients were sequenced in-house on an Illumina MiSeq and processed with MiXCR. To identify alloreactive clones, pre-transplant mixed lymphocyte reaction products were sequenced and then compared with unstimulated pre-transplant donor and recipient T cells. All recipients received anti-thymocyte globulin induction followed by maintenance tacrolimus and steroids for around three years. After intestinal transplantation, graft-versus-host and host-versus-graft alloreactive T cell clones were followed in the graft, circulation and bone marrow using bulk TCR-beta CDR3 sequencing.

The library was made by the immunoSEQ multiplex PCR assay. For most patients, genomic DNA was isolated with the Qiagen DNeasy Blood and Tissue Kit and shipped frozen to Adaptive Biotechnologies for TCR sequencing. Adaptive Biotechnologies carried out high-throughput TCR-beta CDR3 sequencing of genomic DNA for most patients. The paper's processing steps were these. Adaptive's ImmunoSEQ software was the source of the TCR sequencing data for about 18 patients, while a few other patients were processed with MiXCR and VDJtools. CD4 versus CD8 sorting errors were corrected by removing sequences found in both subsets at a frequency ratio below 5:1. Because the origin of CDR3 nucleotide sequences shared between donor and recipient could not be assigned, those sequences were removed. Alloreactive clones required at least 2-fold expansion over unstimulated cells and minimum CFSE-low frequency of 0.002% (template counts) or 0.001% (read counts). Clones were considered mappable if detected in sequenced pre-transplant spleen, lymph node, or MLR CFSE-low populations of the donor or recipient. The cumulative frequency of alloreactive clones was calculated as a percentage of all sequences, weighted by copy number. TCRdb provides this immuneACCESS table in a form limited to in-frame rearrangements. Some clones are lacking; in checked studies, under half of them reflect an unresolved V gene, and why the rest are absent is not known. V, J and clone size are those of that table, while D and trimming were read from the DNA. This sample holds about 150,000 clones; 92% were observed only once. About 0.18% of the sample belongs to the ten largest clones.

Summary of the overall study and its limitations: GvH clones turned up in recipient bone marrow, with some appearing earlier in ileal mucosa or blood, a pattern consistent with an intestinal mucosal origin. In the allografts of patients with donor T cell macrochimerism, GvH to HvG T cell clonal ratios were high. The relatively low number and heterogeneity of intestinal transplant patients limited the conclusions. Early after transplant, peak levels of circulating GvH clones were associated with declines in HvG clones.

This sequence originates from a human donor who received an intestinal transplant. This specimen consisted of unstimulated CD4+ T cells sorted from spleen or lymph node cells, obtained before intestinal transplant.

The CDR3 region: CASSKRSRRNDYEQYF. The DNA is as follows: TGTGCCAGTAGTAAGAGGTCTAGGCGGAACGACTACGAGCAGTACTTC. Here the chain combines TRBV19 and TRBJ2-7; the D gene remains uncertain. V loses 4 bases of germline sequence and J loses 3 bases, and the interval between the two ends is 19 bases. For CDR1 and CDR2, the germline V gene (reference sequence) lists LNHDA and SQIVND. The CDR3, from cysteine to phenylalanine, totals 16 residues. Left in the record is the CDR3 DNA by itself, 48 bases read in frame from the first base.